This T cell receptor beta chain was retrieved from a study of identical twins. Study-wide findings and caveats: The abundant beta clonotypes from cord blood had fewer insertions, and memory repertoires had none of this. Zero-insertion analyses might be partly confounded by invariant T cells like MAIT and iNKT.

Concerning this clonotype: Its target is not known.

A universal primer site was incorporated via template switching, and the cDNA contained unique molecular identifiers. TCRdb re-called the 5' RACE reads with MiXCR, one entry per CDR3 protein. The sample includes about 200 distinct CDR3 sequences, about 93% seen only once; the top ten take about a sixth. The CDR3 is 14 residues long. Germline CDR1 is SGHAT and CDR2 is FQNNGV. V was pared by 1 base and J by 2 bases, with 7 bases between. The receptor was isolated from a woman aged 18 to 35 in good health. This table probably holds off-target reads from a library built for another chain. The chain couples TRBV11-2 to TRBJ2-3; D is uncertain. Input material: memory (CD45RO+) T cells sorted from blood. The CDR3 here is CASSLGTNTDTQYF. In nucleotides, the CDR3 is TGTGCCAGCAGCTTAGGGACCAACACAGATACGCAGTATTTT. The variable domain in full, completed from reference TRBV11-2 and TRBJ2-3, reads EAGVAQSPRYKIIEKRQSVAFWCNPISGHATLYWYQQILGQGPKLLIQFQNNGVVDDSQLPKDRFSAERLKGVDSTLKIQPAKLEDSAVYLCASSLGTNTDTQYFGPGTRLTVL.